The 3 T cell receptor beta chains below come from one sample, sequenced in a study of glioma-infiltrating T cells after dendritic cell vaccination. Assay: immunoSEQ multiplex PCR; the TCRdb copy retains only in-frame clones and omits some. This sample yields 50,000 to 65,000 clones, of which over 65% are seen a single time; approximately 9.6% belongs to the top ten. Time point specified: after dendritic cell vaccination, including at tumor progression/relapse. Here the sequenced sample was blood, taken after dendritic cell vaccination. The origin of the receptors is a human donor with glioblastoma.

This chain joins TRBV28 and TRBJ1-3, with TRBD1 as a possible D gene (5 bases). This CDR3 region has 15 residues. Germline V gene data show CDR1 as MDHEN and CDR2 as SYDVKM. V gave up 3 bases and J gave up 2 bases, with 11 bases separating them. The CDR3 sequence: CASSLEGTTGNTIYF. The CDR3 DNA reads TGTGCCAGCAGTTTGGAGGGGACTACTGGAAACACCATATATTTT.

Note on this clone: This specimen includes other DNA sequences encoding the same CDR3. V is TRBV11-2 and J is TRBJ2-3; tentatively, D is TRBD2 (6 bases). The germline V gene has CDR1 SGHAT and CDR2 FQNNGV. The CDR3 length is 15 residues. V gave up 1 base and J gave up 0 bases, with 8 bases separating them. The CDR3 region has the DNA TGTGCCAGCAGCTTAGTCGGGACTAGCACAGATACGCAGTATTTT. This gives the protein CASSLVGTSTDTQYF.

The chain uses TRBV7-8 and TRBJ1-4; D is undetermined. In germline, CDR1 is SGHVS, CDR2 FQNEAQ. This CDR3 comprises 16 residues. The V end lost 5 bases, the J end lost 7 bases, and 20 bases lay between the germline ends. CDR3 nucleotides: TGTGCCAGCAGCCCGAGCTCTTGGTCAGGTCGTGAAAAACTGTTTTTT. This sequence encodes CASSPSSWSGREKLFF.